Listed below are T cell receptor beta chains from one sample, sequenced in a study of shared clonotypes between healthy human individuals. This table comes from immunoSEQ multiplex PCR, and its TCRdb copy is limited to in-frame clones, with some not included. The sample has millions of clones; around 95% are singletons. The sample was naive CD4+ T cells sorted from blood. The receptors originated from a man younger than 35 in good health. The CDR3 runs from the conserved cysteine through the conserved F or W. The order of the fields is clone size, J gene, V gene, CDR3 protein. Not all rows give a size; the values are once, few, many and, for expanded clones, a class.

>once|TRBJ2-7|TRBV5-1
CASSPDGSSYEQYF
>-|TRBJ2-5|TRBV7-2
CASSFQLAGEETQYF
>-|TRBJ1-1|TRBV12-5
CASGSGGETEAFF
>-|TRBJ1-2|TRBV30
CAWSAGTNYGYTF
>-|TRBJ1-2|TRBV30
CAWMAELRGSFYGYTF
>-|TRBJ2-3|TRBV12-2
CATSRRTGRADTQYF
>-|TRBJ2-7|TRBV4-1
CASSPRGGYPYEQYF
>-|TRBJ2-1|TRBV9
CASSVGLSSGRVPDEQFF
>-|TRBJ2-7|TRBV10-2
CACGEGATYEQYF
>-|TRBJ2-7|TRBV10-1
CASSESEGQGSSRSRAEQYF
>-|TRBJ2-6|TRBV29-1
CSVVLSSGANVLTF
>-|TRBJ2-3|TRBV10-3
CAISPAGMLAGGVADTQYF
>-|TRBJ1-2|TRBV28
CASSFQLRPTGPPNYGYTF
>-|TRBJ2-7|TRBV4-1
CASSHLAGSYEQYF
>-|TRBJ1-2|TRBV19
CASRDSDFPYTF